This T cell receptor beta chain was observed in a study of blood T cell repertoires in COVID-19. Overall study context: In each case, the material was cDNA or gDNA derived from T cells, B-cell-depleted T cells, or PBMCs.

Assay used: immunoSEQ multiplex PCR; TCRdb lists only in-frame clones, some missing. The top ten clones hold about 4.5% of a sample with 250,000 to 300,000 clones, over 80% of them seen once. The germline V gene has CDR1 SNHLY and CDR2 FYNNEI. V lost 4 bases, J lost 1 base, and 10 bases lay in between. The CDR3 loop spans 14 amino acids. The clonotype was recovered from a man aged 55-75 years who had recovered from COVID-19. The sequencing sample was made of peripheral blood. This chain joins TRBV2 and TRBJ1-1, with no clear D. The DNA for the CDR3 is TGTGCCAGCAGTGTGCGACTAACGAACACTGAAGCTTTCTTT. It codes for CASSVRLTNTEAFF.